The 24 T cell receptor beta chains given below trace back to one sample, sequenced in a study of T-cell memory formation after mild COVID-19. TCRdb ran MiXCR on the 5' RACE reads and lists one entry per CDR3 protein. This table holds under 150,000 distinct CDR3 sequences, over 20% found once. Sample: PBMCs or a T cell subset sorted from them (not recorded which). The receptors here all came from a man aged 18 to 35 who had mild COVID-19 (a few samples of this study predate the infection). Cell type and time point are not known.

Only a few counts were recorded for this clonotype. The rearrangement links TRBV27 to TRBJ2-3; D unclear. The V gene lost 3 bases and the J gene lost 0 bases, with 10 bases spanning the gap. The length of the CDR3 is 15 residues. Looked up from germline, CDR1 is MNHEY and CDR2 is SMNVEV (reference sequence). The CDR3 DNA reads TGTGCCAGCAGTTTTACTAAAACTAGCACAGATACGCAGTATTTT. Protein: CASSFTKTSTDTQYF.

This clonotype was detected only a few times. This rearrangement joins TRBV29-1 to TRBJ1-2; D possibly corresponds to TRBD1 (6 bases). The germline V gene encodes CDR1 SQVTM and CDR2 ANQGSEA. The CDR3 sequence is 12 residues long. Trimming removed 8 bases from V and 7 bases from J, with 17 bases in between. CDR3 residues: CSLLDRTGGYTF. Here the CDR3 DNA reads TGCAGCCTCTTAGACAGGACCGGTGGCTACACCTTC.

The V and J genes are TRBV5-6 and TRBJ2-5; 8 bases fit TRBD1. Unmatched junction bases numbered 11, after V lost 5 bases and J lost 5 bases. The CDR3 consists of 15 residues. Germline CDR1 and CDR2: SGHDT and YYEEEE. In nucleotides, the CDR3 is TGTGCCAGCAGAACTCGTGACAGGGGAGGCGAGACCCAGTACTTC. Protein: CASRTRDRGGETQYF.

V is TRBV29-1 and J is TRBJ1-2, with 10 bases that match TRBD1. J lost 2 bases, V lost 6 bases, and 3 bases had no gene match. Germline V gives CDR1 SQVTM, CDR2 ANQGSEA. The CDR3 loop spans 13 amino acids. The CDR3 DNA is TGCAGCGTGACAGGGGGCTCCAACTATGGCTACACCTTC. Amino acids: CSVTGGSNYGYTF.

This clonotype occurred once. The V and J genes are TRBV7-8 and TRBJ1-2; D might be TRBD1 (6 bases). Germline CDR1 reads SGHVS; CDR2 reads FQNEAQ. The CDR3 runs to 15 residues. V lost 4 bases and J lost 4, with 16 bases in between. CDR3 region: CASSSTGLRSYGYTF. The DNA of the CDR3 is TGTGCCAGCAGCTCAACAGGGTTAAGATCCTATGGCTACACCTTC. The whole variable domain, filled in from reference TRBV7-8 and TRBJ1-2, reads GAGVSQSPRYKVAKRGQDVALRCDPISGHVSLFWYQQALGQGPEFLTYFQNEAQLDKSGLPSDRFFAERPEGSVSTLKIQRTQQEDSAVYLCASSSTGLRSYGYTFGSGTRLTVV.

The chain has TRBV7-2 and TRBJ2-1; either TRBD1 or TRBD2 may supply D (5 bases each). The CDR3 covers 15 residues. From germline, CDR1 is SGHTA and CDR2 FQGNSA. Trimming stripped 4 bases from V and 2 bases from J, with 12 bases between. As DNA, the CDR3 is TGTGCCAGCAGCTACCACCGGGACCCCTACAATGAGCAGTTCTTC. Protein product: CASSYHRDPYNEQFF.

The chain joins TRBV12-3 or TRBV12-4 to TRBJ1-2; D is ambiguous. This CDR3 spans 14 amino acids. V was trimmed by 4 bases and J by 2 bases, leaving 11 bases between them. The CDR3 is CASSSSDENYGYTF. The CDR3 region has the DNA TGTGCCAGCAGTTCCTCGGACGAGAACTATGGCTACACCTTC.

This clonotype was seen more than once but under ten times. The chain is built from TRBV30 and TRBJ2-1, with D perhaps TRBD1 (6 bases). The germline gives CDR1 GTSNPN, CDR2 SVGIG (reference sequence). The CDR3 is 13 amino acids. Deletions cut 3 bases from V and 8 bases from J, with 14 bases between. As DNA, the CDR3 is TGTGCCTGGAGCGAGGACAGAGTACATGAGCAGTTCTTC. The encoded protein is CAWSEDRVHEQFF.

V and J are TRBV4-1 and TRBJ1-1; 11 bases are a match to TRBD1. Germline CDR1 MGHRA, CDR2 YSYEKL. The CDR3 runs to 17 residues. The J segment lost 7 bases and the V segment lost 4 bases, leaving 14 bases of the junction unmatched. The CDR3 spells CASSPGGGTGGENEAFF. The CDR3 DNA sequence: TGCGCCAGCAGCCCGGGAGGGGGGACAGGGGGTGAAAATGAAGCTTTCTTT.

This clonotype occurred a few times. The chain employs TRBV27 and TRBJ2-3, with a tentative D call TRBD1 (7 bases). From germline, CDR1 is MNHEY and CDR2 SMNVEV (reference sequence). CDR3 size: 16 residues. V lost 2 bases and J lost 4, with 16 bases in between. The CDR3 is CASSLRLQGGADTQYF. For the CDR3, the DNA is TGTGCCAGCAGTTTACGGCTTCAGGGGGGCGCAGATACGCAGTATTTT.

The rearrangement links TRBV7-9 to TRBJ2-7; the D gene is possibly TRBD2 (7 bases). CDR3 size: 14 residues. Between the trimmed V and J ends, which lost 3 bases and 2 bases, there was a span of 11 bases. Germline V gene data show CDR1 as SEHNR and CDR2 as FQNEAQ (reference sequence). CDR3 residues: CASSFGGATYEQYV. CDR3 nucleotide sequence: TGTGCCAGCAGCTTTGGGGGGGCCACCTACGAGCAGTACGTC.

The chain combines TRBV4-1 with TRBJ1-1; D might be TRBD1 (6 bases). Germline CDR1 reads MGHRA; CDR2 reads YSYEKL. Deletions cut 1 base from V and 3 bases from J, with 12 bases between. This CDR3 region has 15 residues. DNA of the CDR3: TGCGCCAGCAGCCAAGGAACAGGGATCTACACTGAAGCTTTCTTT. This translates into CASSQGTGIYTEAFF.

This clonotype was detected once. This chain links TRBV6-5 with TRBJ1-5; maybe TRBD1 (6 bases). The germline gives CDR1 MNHEY, CDR2 SVGAGI. CDR3 length: 15 residues. V lost 4 bases to trimming and J lost 4 bases, with 14 bases between them. CDR3 sequence: CASSSRVGANQPQHF. The CDR3 coding sequence is TGTGCCAGCAGTTCGCGTGTGGGGGCAAATCAGCCCCAGCATTTT.

This clonotype was counted ten times or more. This chain joins TRBV4-1 and TRBJ2-3; D not certain. CDR1 MGHRA and CDR2 YSYEKL come from the germline V gene. Trimming pared 3 bases from V and 4 bases from J, leaving 17 bases between. This CDR3 contains 16 residues. The CDR3 nucleotides read TGCGCCAGCAGCCAGATCGCACCCGGCAGTGCAGATACGCAGTATTTT. Amino acid sequence: CASSQIAPGSADTQYF.

The chain carries TRBV12-3 or TRBV12-4 and TRBJ2-1; TRBD2 is a possible D gene (5 bases). Trimming took off 7 bases at V and 3 bases at J, with 13 bases between the two ends. The CDR3 consists of 14 residues. The CDR3 region is CASTLDSHYNEQFF. The CDR3 DNA is TGTGCCAGCACCCTGGACTCCCACTACAATGAGCAGTTCTTC.

The genes are TRBV4-2 and TRBJ2-1, with TRBD2 matching 9 bases. Looked up from germline, CDR1 is LGHNA and CDR2 is YNFKEQ. This CDR3 has 21 amino acids. The V segment lost 2 bases and the J segment 1 base; nucleotides outside the gene matches: 18. The CDR3 sequence is CASSQRSPLSGTSWSYNEQFF. The CDR3 DNA follows: TGTGCCAGCAGCCAACGATCCCCTTTATCCGGGACTAGCTGGTCCTACAATGAGCAGTTCTTC.

This clonotype showed up just once. The chain links TRBV25-1 to TRBJ2-1; 7 nucleotides match TRBD1. The germline gives CDR1 MGHDK, CDR2 SYGVNS. V trimming: 4 bases; J trimming: 7 bases; junction bases outside the gene matches: 4. The CDR3 consists of 13 residues. CDR3 sequence (DNA): TGTGCCAGCAGTGGACAGGGCCCGAATGAGCAGTTCTTC. Translation: CASSGQGPNEQFF. Full variable domain (missing parts from reference TRBV25-1 and TRBJ2-1): EADIYQTPRYLVIGTGKKITLECSQTMGHDKMYWYQQDPGMELHLIHYSYGVNSTEKGDLSSESTVSRIRTEHFPLTLESARPSHTSQYLCASSGQGPNEQFFGPGTRLTVL.

This clonotype was found many times. DNA for the CDR3: TGCAGTGGAAGACATCTAACCGGGGAGCTGTTTTTT. Translation: CSGRHLTGELFF. J is TRBJ2-2 and V is TRBV20-1, with D unresolved. CDR3 length equals 12 residues. The V gene's germline CDR1 is DFQATT and CDR2 SNEGSKA (reference sequence). V was cut by 7 bases and J by 5 bases, with 11 bases left in between.

This clonotype came up a few times. The chain recombines TRBV29-1 with TRBJ2-7; D is undetermined. Trimming left V 3 bases short and J 0 bases short, with 9 bases between. CDR1 is SQVTM, CDR2 ANQGSEA, per germline. The CDR3 has 13 amino acids. The CDR3 DNA is TGCAGCGTTGAGTCCGCTAGCTCCTACGAGCAGTACTTC. Protein: CSVESASSYEQYF.

The V gene is TRBV2, the J gene TRBJ1-5; TRBD1 matches 7 bases. The germline V gene encodes CDR1 SNHLY and CDR2 FYNNEI. The CDR3 covers 14 residues. V lost 5 bases and J lost 4; bases outside the gene matches: 5. CDR3 nucleotides: TGTGCCAGCAGTCCGGACAGGACAAATCAGCCCCAGCATTTT. Translated, it gives CASSPDRTNQPQHF.

The sample holds one count of this clonotype. The V gene is TRBV3-1, the J gene TRBJ1-2; 8 nucleotides match TRBD1. The V gene's germline CDR1 is LGHDT and CDR2 YNNKEL (reference sequence). V was pared by 1 base and J by 4 bases, with 5 bases of the junction left unmatched. CDR3 length equals 15 residues. CDR3 protein: CASSQGTGHGYGYTF. CDR3 DNA: TGTGCCAGCAGCCAAGGGACAGGGCACGGCTATGGCTACACCTTC. Complete variable domain (other parts from reference TRBV3-1 and TRBJ1-2): DTAVSQTPKYLVTQMGNDKSIKCEQNLGHDTMYWYKQDSKKFLKIMFSYNNKELIINETVPNRFSPKSPDKAHLNLHINSLELGDSAVYFCASSQGTGHGYGYTFGSGTRLTVV.

The rearrangement joins TRBV7-2 to TRBJ2-1; D gene unclear. Germline values: CDR1 SGHTA, CDR2 FQGNSA. V was pared by 1 base and J by 0 bases, with 10 bases between. The CDR3 is made up of 16 amino acids. Written as DNA, the CDR3 is TGTGCCAGCAGCTTAGAAGCGCGTAGCTCCTACAATGAGCAGTTCTTC. Translated, it gives CASSLEARSSYNEQFF. Full variable domain (missing parts from reference TRBV7-2 and TRBJ2-1): GAGVSQSPSNKVTEKGKDVELRCDPISGHTALYWYRQSLGQGLEFLIYFQGNSAPDKSGLPSDRFSAERTGGSVSTLTIQRTQQEDSAVYLCASSLEARSSYNEQFFGPGTRLTVL.

The V and J genes are TRBV11-2 and TRBJ2-5; no firm D call. The germline V gene encodes CDR1 SGHAT and CDR2 FQNNGV. V was clipped by 1 base and J by 5 bases, with 8 bases between them. CDR3 size: 13 residues. For the CDR3, the DNA is TGTGCCAGCAGCTTAGGCGATCGGGAGACCCAGTACTTC. Translation: CASSLGDRETQYF. Full variable domain (rest looked up from reference TRBV11-2 and TRBJ2-5): EAGVAQSPRYKIIEKRQSVAFWCNPISGHATLYWYQQILGQGPKLLIQFQNNGVVDDSQLPKDRFSAERLKGVDSTLKIQPAKLEDSAVYLCASSLGDRETQYFGPGTRLLVL.

The chain joins TRBV20-1 to TRBJ2-7, with TRBD1 as a possible D gene (6 bases). Germline V gene sequence: CDR1 DFQATT, CDR2 SNEGSKA (reference sequence). With 5 bases removed from V and 3 bases from J, the gap between germline ends came to 14 bases. The CDR3 is 13 residues long. The CDR3 loop is CSARPGHSYEQYV. The DNA for the CDR3 is TGCAGTGCTCGCCCGGGACATAGCTACGAGCAGTACGTC.